Below are 17 T cell receptor beta chains sequenced from a single sample in a study of T cells in Graves' hyperthyroidism and ophthalmopathy (dated by TCRdb to 2018 to 2020). The method was multiplex PCR. The instrument was an Illumina HiSeq 2000. The TCR beta CDR3 regions were amplified from RNA transcripts. The TCR CDR3 was subjected to a first round of RT-PCR using the HTBI primer set and the Qiagen OneStep RT-PCR kit. Starting from the raw public reads, TCRdb applied fastp trimming at Q25, assembled clones with MiXCR and retained in-frame beta chains. All rows with the same CDR3 protein become a single entry with the most common DNA and genes. The sample contains 400,000 to 550,000 distinct CDR3 sequences, about 15% of them found a single time. The biggest ten clones account for around a sixth of the sample. Sequencing was carried out using blood. Receptors were obtained from a woman between 18 and 29 years old with Graves' hyperthyroidism.

This clonotype came up many times. The rearrangement links TRBV6-2 or TRBV6-3 to TRBJ1-2; D call uncertain. Per germline, CDR1 MNHEY and CDR2 SVGEGT. The V gene lost 4 bases and the J gene lost 2 bases, with 5 bases spanning the gap. The CDR3 spans 12 residues. This CDR3 is CASSWRNYGYTF. The CDR3 DNA is TGTGCCAGCAGTTGGAGGAACTATGGCTACACCTTC.

This clonotype was counted only a few times. This chain connects TRBV18 to TRBJ2-2; 7 bases align to TRBD1. V lost 11 bases and J lost 3; bases outside the gene matches: 12. The germline V gene has CDR1 KGHSH and CDR2 LQKENI. This CDR3 is 15 amino acids long. The CDR3 DNA follows: TGTGCCGCCCGGGCAGGGGGAAAGGACACCGGGGAGCTGTTTTTT. Translated, it gives CAARAGGKDTGELFF.

This clonotype was counted ten times or more. The chain combines TRBV6-1 with TRBJ1-1; weak D call: TRBD1 (5 bases). Germline V CDR1 and CDR2: MNHNS, SASEGT. The ends were cut back, 0 bases at V and 2 bases at J, with 19 bases in the middle. CDR3 size: 18 residues. In DNA, the CDR3 is TGTGCCAGCAGTGAAGCGCATGGGGGGATGGAGGTAAACACTGAAGCTTTCTTT. Translated: CASSEAHGGMEVNTEAFF.

The sample holds a few counts of this clonotype. Since a much larger clone is just one base distant, this may be a read error. V gene TRBV27 combines with J gene TRBJ2-2; the D gene is possibly TRBD2 (6 bases). The germline CDR1 and CDR2 sequences are MNHEY and SMNVEV (reference sequence). The CDR3 extends over 17 amino acids. The ends were cut back, 2 bases at V and 1 base at J, with 14 bases in the middle. The CDR3 nucleotides are TGTGCCAGCAGTTTAAGGAGAGGGGACTTGAACACCGGGGAGCTGTTTTTT. It codes for CASSLRRGDLNTGELFF.

This clonotype was observed at least ten times. V gene TRBV6-1 combines with J gene TRBJ2-2; no clear D gene. This CDR3 comprises 15 residues. Germline V lookup: CDR1 MNHNS, CDR2 SASEGT. V lost 5 bases to trimming and J lost 4 bases, with 14 bases between them. The chain's CDR3 is CASSMMVASTGELFF. For the CDR3, the DNA is TGTGCCAGCAGTATGATGGTAGCTTCCACCGGGGAGCTGTTTTTT.

This clonotype was picked up many times. This chain uses TRBV27 with TRBJ1-5; 9 nucleotides line up with TRBD1. The V gene's germline CDR1 is MNHEY and CDR2 SMNVEV (reference sequence). The CDR3 is 16 residues long. V was pared by 4 bases and J by 3 bases, with 7 bases of the junction left unmatched. The CDR3: CASSSPGQGNNQPQHF. The CDR3 DNA sequence: TGTGCCAGCAGTTCCCCGGGACAGGGTAACAATCAGCCCCAGCATTTT.

This clonotype has only a few counts. This rearrangement joins TRBV29-1 to TRBJ1-4; the D gene is possibly TRBD1 (6 bases). The CDR3 has 11 amino acids. The germline V gene encodes CDR1 SQVTM and CDR2 ANQGSEA. The V end was cut by 4 bases, the J end by 13 bases, with 13 bases between. CDR3 protein: CSVGWAGVLFF. The CDR3 DNA sequence: TGCAGCGTTGGATGGGCAGGGGTACTGTTTTTT.

The chain combines TRBV7-3 with TRBJ2-5, with TRBD2 matching over 10 bases. The ends lost 5 bases at V and 0 bases at J; junction bases unmatched: 9. CDR3 length: 17 amino acids. Germline assignment: CDR1 SGHTA and CDR2 FQGTGA. DNA of the CDR3: TGTGCCAGCAGCCCCTCTAGCGGGAGACAAAACCAAGAGACCCAGTACTTC. Translating it yields CASSPSSGRQNQETQYF. Looking up the rest from reference TRBV7-3 and TRBJ2-5 gives the full variable domain: GAGVSQTPSNKVTEKGKYVELRCDPISGHTALYWYRQSLGQGPEFLIYFQGTGAADDSGLPNDRFFAVRPEGSVSTLKIQRTERGDSAVYLCASSPSSGRQNQETQYFGPGTRLLVL.

This clonotype occurred a few times. This sequence joins TRBV19 and TRBJ2-6; D is perhaps TRBD1 (6 bases). Germline V gene sequence: CDR1 LNHDA, CDR2 SQIVND (reference sequence). V lost 9 bases and J 4 bases, leaving 13 bases between the germline ends. The CDR3 runs 14 residues. The chain's CDR3 is CARGNRAGANVLTF. In DNA, the CDR3 is TGTGCCAGGGGAAACAGGGCCGGGGCCAACGTCCTGACTTTC.

The CDR3 coding sequence is TGTGCCAGTAGTAGACAGGTCCCCGGCTCTGGGGCCAACGTCCTGACTTTC. Its protein is CASSRQVPGSGANVLTF. This chain connects TRBV19 to TRBJ2-6; possible D gene TRBD1, 6 bases. Trimming shortened V by 4 bases and J by 0 bases, and 13 bases separated the two germline ends. This CDR3 is 17 amino acids long. Germline-derived CDR1 and CDR2 are LNHDA and SQIVND (reference sequence).

This clonotype was counted many times. The chain is built from TRBV6-1 and TRBJ1-2; possible D gene TRBD1, 5 bases. Per the germline V gene, CDR1 is MNHNS and CDR2 is SASEGT. This CDR3 contains 14 residues. Trimming pared 6 bases from V and 7 bases from J, leaving 18 bases between. As DNA, the CDR3 is TGTGCCAGCAGACCACCGGGACTATACATTGGCTACACCTTC. This sequence encodes CASRPPGLYIGYTF.

Many counts were recorded for this clonotype. This rearrangement joins TRBV30 to TRBJ1-2; D is unresolved. The CDR3 extends over 12 amino acids. Germline V gene lookup returns CDR1 GTSNPN and CDR2 SVGIG (reference sequence). V shed 3 bases and J shed 4 bases, with 9 bases lying between them. CDR3: CAWSPRRYGYTF. In DNA, the CDR3 is TGTGCCTGGAGCCCCCGCCGCTATGGCTACACCTTC. Using reference TRBV30 and TRBJ1-2 for the parts outside the CDR3, the full variable domain is SQTIHQWPATLVQPVGSPLSLECTVEGTSNPNLYWYRQAAGRGLQLLFYSVGIGQISSEVPQNLSASRPQDRQFILSSKKLLLSDSGFYLCAWSPRRYGYTFGSGTRLTVV.

This clonotype showed up many times. The CDR3 loop reads CASTEGEGMWTQYF. The CDR3 DNA sequence: TGTGCCAGCACCGAGGGGGAGGGGATGTGGACCCAGTACTTC. V gene TRBV12-3 or TRBV12-4 combines with J gene TRBJ2-5; D possibly corresponds to TRBD2 (7 bases). Trimming stripped 7 bases from V and 7 bases from J, with 19 bases between. This CDR3 is 14 amino acids long.

This chain connects TRBV20-1 to TRBJ2-1; 11 bases line up with TRBD2. Germline trimming cut 0 bases from V and 9 bases from J; bases unmatched to any gene: 7. CDR3 size: 15 residues. In germline, CDR1 is DFQATT, CDR2 SNEGSKA (reference sequence). CDR3 DNA sequence: TGCAGTGCTAGAGATCCGGGTAGCGGGAGGGCTGAGCAGTTCTTC. It specifies CSARDPGSGRAEQFF.

This clonotype was observed many times. The CDR3 nucleotides read TGTGCCTGGAGATTACAGGGTAGCGAGAAAAAACTGTTTTTT. Its translation: CAWRLQGSEKKLFF. This chain links TRBV30 with TRBJ1-4; the D gene is possibly TRBD1 (6 bases). Germline values: CDR1 GTSNPN, CDR2 SVGIG (reference sequence). CDR3 length: 14 residues. The V end was cut by 3 bases, the J end by 9 bases, with 17 bases between.

This chain's CDR3 is CASSQAHGGGGGDTQYF. The CDR3 DNA follows: TGCGCCAGCAGCCAAGCCCACGGCGGCGGGGGTGGGGATACGCAGTATTTT. The chain joins TRBV4-1 to TRBJ2-3; 7 nucleotides align to TRBD2. In germline, CDR1 is MGHRA, CDR2 YSYEKL. The length of the CDR3 is 17 residues. With V trimmed by 1 base and J by 6 bases, 13 bases remained unmatched.

This clonotype was detected many times. V usage is TRBV7-2 and J usage is TRBJ2-5, with TRBD2 identical over 7 bases. Trimming at V came to 5 bases and at J to 5 bases, leaving 8 bases not matched to a gene. The CDR3 has 14 residues. Per germline, CDR1 SGHTA and CDR2 FQGNSA. The DNA for the CDR3 is TGTGCCAGCAGCCCCGAGGGAGGGTATGAGACCCAGTACTTC. This encodes CASSPEGGYETQYF.